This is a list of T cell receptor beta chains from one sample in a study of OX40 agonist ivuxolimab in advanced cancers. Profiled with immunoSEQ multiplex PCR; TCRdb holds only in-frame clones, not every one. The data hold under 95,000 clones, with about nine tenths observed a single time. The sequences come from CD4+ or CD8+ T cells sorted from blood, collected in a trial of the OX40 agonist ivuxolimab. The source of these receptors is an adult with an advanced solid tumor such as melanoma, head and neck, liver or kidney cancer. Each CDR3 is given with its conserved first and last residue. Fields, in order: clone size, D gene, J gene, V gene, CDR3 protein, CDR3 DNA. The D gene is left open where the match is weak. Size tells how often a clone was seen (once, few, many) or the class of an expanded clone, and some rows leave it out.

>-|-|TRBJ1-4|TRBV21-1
CASSKVFPTNEKLFF
TGTGCCAGCAGCAAAGTGTTCCCAACTAATGAAAAACTGTTTTTT
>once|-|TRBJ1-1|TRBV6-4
CASSEGMNTEAFF
TGTGCCAGCAGTGAGGGAATGAACACTGAAGCTTTCTTT
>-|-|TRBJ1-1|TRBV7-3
CASSLISIGAADTEAFF
TGTGCCAGCAGCTTAATTTCAATAGGGGCGGCGGACACTGAAGCTTTCTTT
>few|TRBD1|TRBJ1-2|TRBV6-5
CASRTTGPVLGYTF
TGTGCCAGCAGAACGACAGGGCCCGTGCTTGGCTACACCTTC
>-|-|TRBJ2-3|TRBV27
CATGGWGTDTQYF
TGTGCCACCGGCGGGTGGGGAACAGATACGCAGTATTTT
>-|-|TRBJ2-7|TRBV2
CASSEPRVPYEQYF
TGTGCCAGCAGTGAGCCTAGGGTGCCTTACGAGCAGTACTTC
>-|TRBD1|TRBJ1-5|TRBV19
CASSIGRDRGFGPQHF
TGTGCCAGTAGTATAGGCCGGGACAGGGGGTTCGGGCCCCAGCATTTT
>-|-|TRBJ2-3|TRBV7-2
CASSLIDFRDTQYF
TGTGCCAGCAGCTTAATAGATTTTAGAGATACGCAGTATTTT
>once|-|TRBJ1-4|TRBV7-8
CASSLAAALTSNEKLFF
TGTGCCAGCAGCTTAGCGGCAGCCTTAACCTCTAATGAAAAACTGTTTTTT
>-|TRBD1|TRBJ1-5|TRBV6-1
CASSVQGANQPQHF
TGTGCCAGCAGTGTACAGGGGGCCAATCAGCCCCAGCATTTT
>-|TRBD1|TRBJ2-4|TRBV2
CASSEGVRGPKNIQYF
TGTGCCAGCAGTGAAGGGGTCAGGGGGCCCAAAAACATTCAGTACTTC
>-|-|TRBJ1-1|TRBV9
CASSPTGIVGTEAFF
TGTGCCAGCAGCCCTACAGGGATTGTAGGGACTGAAGCTTTCTTT
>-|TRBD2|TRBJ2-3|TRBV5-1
CASMISGGSTDTQYF
TGCGCCAGCATGATTAGCGGGGGGAGCACAGATACGCAGTATTTT
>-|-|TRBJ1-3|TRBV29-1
CSASLVATGNTIYF
TGCAGCGCGTCCCTGGTGGCAACTGGAAACACCATATATTTT
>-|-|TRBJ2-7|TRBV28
CASSSLARGLGEYF
TGTGCCAGCAGTTCTCTAGCGAGAGGGCTCGGGGAGTACTTC
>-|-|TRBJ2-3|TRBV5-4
CASKVRDSNTDTQYF
TGTGCCAGCAAAGTCCGGGACTCCAACACAGATACGCAGTATTTT
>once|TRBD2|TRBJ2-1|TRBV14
CASSQWAGGATYNEQFF
TGTGCCAGCAGCCAATGGGCCGGGGGGGCCACCTACAATGAGCAGTTCTTC